The count of the clone carrying this TCR beta chain is one. The target antigen is unknown. The entry originates in a study of OX40 agonist ivuxolimab in advanced cancers. Study overall: Patients were given ivuxolimab, an antibody that agonizes OX40 (CD134). Dose-escalation patients had hepatocellular carcinoma, melanoma, renal cell or head and neck cancer. Study-level results: At 0.1 to 3.0 mg/kg and by week 6, clonal expansion occurred in CD4+ and CD8+ blood T cells. Expansion of clones was among the lowest in partial responders at 0.1-3.0 mg/kg.

This CDR3 comprises 13 residues. Germline values: CDR1 ENHRY, CDR2 SYGVKD. Trimming removed 7 bases from V and 5 bases from J, with 11 bases in between. The protocol was immunoSEQ multiplex PCR, while the TCRdb copy is restricted to in-frame clones and leaves out a portion. This sample has 77,000 or so clones, with 85% to 95% found just once. This clonotype originated in an adult with an advanced solid tumor such as melanoma, head and neck, liver or kidney cancer. Here the sequenced sample was CD4+ or CD8+ T cells sorted from blood, taken in a trial of the OX40 agonist ivuxolimab. The rearrangement joins TRBV10-3 to TRBJ2-2; a weak D match, TRBD2 (5 bases). CDR3 coding DNA: TGTGCCATCAAAGAGGGCGGAACCGGGGAGCTGTTTTTT. Translation gives CAIKEGGTGELFF.